A single sample gave rise to the 26 T cell receptor beta chains below, sequenced in a study of blood T cell repertoires in COVID-19. Clones were sequenced by immunoSEQ multiplex PCR, and TCRdb holds only the in-frame ones, with some missing. The data hold roughly 99,000 clones, with over 60% observed a single time. The sequenced sample consisted of peripheral blood. The receptors derive from a man between 65 and 79 years old with acute or convalescent COVID-19.

V and J are TRBV3-1 (or the pseudogene TRBV3-2) and TRBJ2-2, with 10 nucleotides matching TRBD2. The germline V gene has CDR1 LGHDT and CDR2 YNNKEL (reference sequence). Trimming cost V 4 bases and J 7 bases; bases outside gene matches: 9. The CDR3 covers 16 residues. CDR3 amino acids: CASSLLLAGVDGELFF. DNA for the CDR3: TGTGCCAGCAGCCTTCTCCTAGCGGGGGTGGACGGGGAGCTGTTTTTT.

The rearrangement joins TRBV19 to TRBJ2-7, with 9 bases lining up with TRBD1. The CDR3 is 16 amino acids. Germline V gives CDR1 LNHDA, CDR2 SQIVND (reference sequence). The ends lost 0 bases at V and 2 bases at J; junction bases unmatched: 5. CDR3 sequence: CASSIEAGTGTYEQYF. The CDR3 bases are TGTGCCAGTAGTATAGAGGCCGGGACAGGGACCTACGAGCAGTACTTC.

This clone was detected once. The genes are TRBV6-5 and TRBJ1-4; the D gene is possibly TRBD1 (5 bases). The CDR3 totals 14 residues. With 4 bases removed from V and 7 bases from J, the gap between germline ends came to 13 bases. Per the germline V gene, CDR1 is MNHEY and CDR2 is SVGAGI. CDR3 DNA sequence: TGTGCCAGCAGTTTCGCAGGGTTGCGTGAAAAACTGTTTTTT. Translation gives CASSFAGLREKLFF.

The rearrangement joins TRBV6-5 to TRBJ2-7; D not resolved. Germline V lookup: CDR1 MNHEY, CDR2 SVGAGI. The CDR3 length is 13 residues. Trimming took 6 bases from V and 0 from J, leaving 9 bases between them. This CDR3 is CASSRSLSYEQYF. The CDR3 DNA is TGTGCCAGCAGCCGAAGCCTCTCCTACGAGCAGTACTTC.

The chain links TRBV27 to TRBJ1-2, with a possible D match to TRBD1 (5 bases). CDR1 MNHEY and CDR2 SMNVEV come from the germline V gene (reference sequence). This CDR3 has 13 amino acids. With 3 bases removed from V and 7 bases from J, the gap between germline ends came to 12 bases. In DNA form, the CDR3 reads TGTGCCAGCAGTTTCCAAGGGGCCCGTGGCTACACCTTC. Encoded protein: CASSFQGARGYTF.

The V call is TRBV29-1, the J call TRBJ1-1, with D uncertain. Germline V gives CDR1 SQVTM, CDR2 ANQGSEA. This CDR3 has 12 amino acids. Trimming shortened V by 5 bases and J by 3 bases, and 10 bases separated the two germline ends. CDR3 nucleotides: TGCAGCGTTAAGGCGGGAGACACTGAAGCTTTCTTT. Its protein product is CSVKAGDTEAFF.

V and J are TRBV9 and TRBJ2-3, with D uncertain. V was clipped by 3 bases and J by 4 bases, with 9 bases between them. CDR3 length: 13 amino acids. CDR1 is SGDLS and CDR2 is YYNGEE in the germline V gene. CDR3 protein: CASSAQDSDTQYF. CDR3 coding DNA: TGTGCCAGCAGCGCCCAGGATTCAGATACGCAGTATTTT.

The gene calls are TRBV6-1 and TRBJ1-5; TRBD1 is a possible D gene (5 bases). This CDR3 region has 13 residues. V dropped 2 bases and J dropped 11 bases, with 13 bases sitting between them. Germline CDR1 reads MNHNS; CDR2 reads SASEGT. The chain's CDR3 is CASSEQGAGTQHF. CDR3 bases: TGTGCCAGCAGTGAACAGGGTGCTGGGACCCAGCATTTT.

This clone was observed a single time. J is TRBJ2-5 and V is TRBV5-1; 7 bases are shared with TRBD1. Trimming took 3 bases from V and 5 from J; bases not matched to a gene: 10. Germline V gives CDR1 SGHRS, CDR2 YFSETQ. The CDR3 loop spans 15 amino acids. The CDR3 nucleotides read TGCGCCAGCAGCTCATACCGACAGGGTGTGGAGACCCAGTACTTC. Translated: CASSSYRQGVETQYF.

A single count supports this clone. The chain has TRBV27 and TRBJ2-5; TRBD1 matches at 11 bases. This CDR3 has 16 residues. With V trimmed by 0 bases and J by 5 bases, 5 bases remained unmatched. CDR1 is MNHEY and CDR2 is SMNVEV in the germline V gene (reference sequence). CDR3 in amino acids: CASSLSWTGGMETQYF. In DNA form, the CDR3 reads TGTGCCAGCAGTTTATCCTGGACAGGGGGCATGGAGACCCAGTACTTC.

The chain uses TRBV29-1 and TRBJ1-2; possibly TRBD1 for D (6 bases). Germline V CDR1 and CDR2: SQVTM, ANQGSEA. The length of the CDR3 is 14 residues. V lost 2 bases to trimming and J lost 3 bases, with 13 bases between them. CDR3 sequence: CSVEPTGSHYGYTF. CDR3 DNA sequence: TGCAGCGTTGAACCGACAGGATCCCACTATGGCTACACCTTC.

The chain uses TRBV9 and TRBJ1-1; TRBD1 aligns across 8 bases. Germline CDR1 SGDLS, CDR2 YYNGEE. This CDR3 is 15 amino acids long. After removal of 3 bases from V and 5 bases from J, the junction contained 9 bases not matched to a gene. Written as DNA, the CDR3 is TGTGCCAGCAGCGCGAACCAGGGGGCTGGGACTGAAGCTTTCTTT. The encoded protein is CASSANQGAGTEAFF.

Regarding this clone: A read error may produce the germline difference seen at one junction end. This chain joins TRBV5-6 and TRBJ2-7, with D perhaps matching TRBD2 (6 bases). This CDR3 is 16 amino acids long. Germline CDR1 SGHDT, CDR2 YYEEEE. The CDR3 DNA reads as TGTGCCAGCAACTTGTACGCGGGGCCGACCTCCTACGAGCAGTACTTC. This sequence encodes CASNLYAGPTSYEQYF.

This clone was recorded many times. The chain links TRBV2 to TRBJ2-3; D is perhaps TRBD2 (5 bases). This CDR3 region has 14 residues. V was pared by 6 bases and J by 8 bases, with 18 bases between. The V gene's germline CDR1 is SNHLY and CDR2 FYNNEI. The DNA of the CDR3 is TGTGCCAGCAGAACGCCGGACTGGGCTGTTACGCAGTATTTT. Translating gives CASRTPDWAVTQYF.

This chain connects TRBV11-2 to TRBJ2-2, with a tentative D call TRBD1 (5 bases). V was cut by 1 base and J by 3 bases, with 9 bases left in between. The CDR3 has 15 amino acids. The germline V gene has CDR1 SGHAT and CDR2 FQNNGV. The CDR3 DNA follows: TGTGCCAGCAGCTTAGGGGCCAGGGACACCGGGGAGCTGTTTTTT. It specifies CASSLGARDTGELFF.

CDR3 coding DNA: TGTGCCAGCACCCCGGGCACTCCGGGGGGCTACACCTTC. This translates into CASTPGTPGGYTF. V and J are TRBV6-5 and TRBJ1-2; D ambiguous. V was shortened by 7 bases and J by 8 bases, with 17 bases between the two germline ends. Germline V gene data show CDR1 as MNHEY and CDR2 as SVGAGI. This CDR3 is built from 13 residues.

The chain is built from TRBV5-1 and TRBJ1-1; 11 nucleotides match TRBD1. V dropped 4 bases and J dropped 6; count of bases not matched to a gene: 5. Per germline, CDR1 SGHRS and CDR2 YFSETQ. The CDR3 covers 14 residues. In DNA form, the CDR3 reads TGCGCCAGCAGCAGCGGACAGGGGGCCGCTGAAGCTTTCTTT. It translates to CASSSGQGAAEAFF.

V and J are TRBV6-5 and TRBJ2-5; 7 nucleotides align to TRBD1. The CDR3 spans 13 residues. Trimming took 6 bases from V and 5 from J; bases not matched to a gene: 6. The germline V gene encodes CDR1 MNHEY and CDR2 SVGAGI. The CDR3 DNA is TGTGCCAGCAGGAAGACAGGGTCGGAGACCCAGTACTTC. Amino acid sequence: CASRKTGSETQYF.

The chain carries TRBV6-6 and TRBJ1-5; 7 bases line up with TRBD1. CDR1 MNHNY and CDR2 SVGAGI come from the germline V gene (reference sequence). CDR3 length equals 16 residues. With 5 bases clipped from V and 0 bases from J, the junction kept 7 bases outside the gene matches. The DNA for the CDR3 is TGTGCCAGCAGTGCCCGGGACAGCACTAGCAATCAGCCCCAGCATTTT. It specifies CASSARDSTSNQPQHF.

This clone appeared a single time. This sequence joins TRBV7-2 and TRBJ1-2; D unresolved. The germline gives CDR1 SGHTA, CDR2 FQGNSA. V was shortened by 1 base and J by 7 bases, with 10 bases between the two germline ends. This CDR3 spans 13 amino acids. The CDR3 nucleotides are TGTGCCAGCAGCTTAGATCAGGCTTTTGGCTACACCTTC. Protein: CASSLDQAFGYTF.

This chain connects TRBV18 to TRBJ2-5; 8 bases line up with TRBD2. After removal of 5 bases from V and 3 bases from J, the junction contained 8 bases not matched to a gene. Germline loops: CDR1 KGHSH, CDR2 LQKENI. The length of the CDR3 is 15 residues. CDR3 loop: CASSTLPGGEETQYF. The DNA of the CDR3 is TGTGCCAGCTCAACCCTACCCGGGGGGGAAGAGACCCAGTACTTC.

The V gene is TRBV7-2, the J gene TRBJ2-7; D gene ambiguous. CDR3 length: 15 residues. Trimming shortened V by 5 bases and J by 1 base, and 15 bases separated the two germline ends. Looked up from germline, CDR1 is SGHTA and CDR2 is FQGNSA. In DNA, the CDR3 is TGTGCCAGCAGCCGTTCGGAGACCGAATCCTACGAGCAGTACTTC. Translated, it gives CASSRSETESYEQYF.

The rearrangement uses TRBV28 and TRBJ1-3, with TRBD1 matching 8 bases. There are 15 residues in the CDR3. V lost 6 bases and J lost 4; bases outside the gene matches: 8. Germline V lookup: CDR1 MDHEN, CDR2 SYDVKM. CDR3 bases: TGTGCCAGCAGAGGATCAGGGGGCTTCGGAAACACCATATATTTT. Protein sequence: CASRGSGGFGNTIYF.

The chain recombines TRBV19 with TRBJ1-5, with TRBD1 identical over 7 bases. CDR1 is LNHDA, CDR2 SQIVND, per germline (reference sequence). V trimming: 10 bases; J trimming: 6 bases; junction bases outside the gene matches: 9. This CDR3 has 13 residues. CDR3 DNA: TGTGCCACTCGGGACAGTCCTATTCAGCCCCAGCATTTT. Residues: CATRDSPIQPQHF.

This sequence joins TRBV5-1 and TRBJ2-7; D is undetermined. CDR3 length: 16 amino acids. Germline V gives CDR1 SGHRS, CDR2 YFSETQ. With 0 bases removed from V and 1 base from J, the gap between germline ends came to 14 bases. This CDR3 is CASSLGLDARSYEQYF. CDR3 sequence (DNA): TGCGCCAGCAGCTTGGGCCTCGACGCGCGGTCCTACGAGCAGTACTTC.

The genes are TRBV28 and TRBJ1-6; D uncertain. The CDR3 runs 15 residues. CDR1 MDHEN and CDR2 SYDVKM come from the germline V gene. The V gene lost 6 bases and the J gene lost 1 base, with 10 bases spanning the gap. The CDR3 is CASSRGNSYNSPLHF. The CDR3 DNA follows: TGTGCCAGCAGCCGGGGTAATTCCTATAATTCACCCCTCCACTTT.